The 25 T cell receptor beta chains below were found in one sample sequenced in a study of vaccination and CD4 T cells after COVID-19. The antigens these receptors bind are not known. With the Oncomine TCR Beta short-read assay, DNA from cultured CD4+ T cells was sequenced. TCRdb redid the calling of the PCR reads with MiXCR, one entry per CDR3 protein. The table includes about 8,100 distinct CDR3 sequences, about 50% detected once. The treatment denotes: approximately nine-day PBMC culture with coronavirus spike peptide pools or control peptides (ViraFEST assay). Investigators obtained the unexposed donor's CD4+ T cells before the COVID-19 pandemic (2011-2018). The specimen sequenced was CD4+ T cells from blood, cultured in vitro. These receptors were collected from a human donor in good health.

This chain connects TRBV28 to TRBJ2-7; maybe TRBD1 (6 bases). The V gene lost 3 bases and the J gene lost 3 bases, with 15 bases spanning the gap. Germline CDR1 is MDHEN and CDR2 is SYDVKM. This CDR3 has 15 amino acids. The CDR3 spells CASSFGGQASYEQYF. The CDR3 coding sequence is TGTGCCAGCAGTTTTGGGGGCCAGGCCAGCTACGAGCAGTACTTC.

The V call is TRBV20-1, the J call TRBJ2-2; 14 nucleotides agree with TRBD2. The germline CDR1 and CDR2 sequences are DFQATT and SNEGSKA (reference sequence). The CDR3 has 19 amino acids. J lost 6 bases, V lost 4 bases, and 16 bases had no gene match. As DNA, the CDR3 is TGCAGTGCTATGCCCCCCGGACTAGCGGGAGGATTACGGCCCGGGGAGCTGTTTTTT. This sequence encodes CSAMPPGLAGGLRPGELFF.

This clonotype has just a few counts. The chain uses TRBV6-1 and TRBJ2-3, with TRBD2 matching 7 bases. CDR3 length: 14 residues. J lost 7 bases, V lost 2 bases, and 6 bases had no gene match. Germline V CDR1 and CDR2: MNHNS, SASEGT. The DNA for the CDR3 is TGTGCCAGCAGTGAACAAGCGGGGTTCCATACGCAGTATTTT. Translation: CASSEQAGFHTQYF.

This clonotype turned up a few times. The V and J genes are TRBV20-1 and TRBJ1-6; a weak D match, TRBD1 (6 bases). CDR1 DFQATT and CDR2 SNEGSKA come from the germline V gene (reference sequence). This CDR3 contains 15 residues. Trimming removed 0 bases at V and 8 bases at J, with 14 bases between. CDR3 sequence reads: CSARDKGGWDSPLHF. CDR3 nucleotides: TGCAGTGCTAGAGATAAAGGGGGTTGGGATTCACCCCTCCACTTT.

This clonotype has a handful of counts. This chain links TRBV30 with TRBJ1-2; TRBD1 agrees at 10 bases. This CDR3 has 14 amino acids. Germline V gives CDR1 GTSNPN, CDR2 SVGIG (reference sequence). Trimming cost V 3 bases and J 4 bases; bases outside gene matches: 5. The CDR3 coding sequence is TGTGCCTGGAGGGGGACAGGGGATGGCTATGGCTACACCTTC. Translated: CAWRGTGDGYGYTF.

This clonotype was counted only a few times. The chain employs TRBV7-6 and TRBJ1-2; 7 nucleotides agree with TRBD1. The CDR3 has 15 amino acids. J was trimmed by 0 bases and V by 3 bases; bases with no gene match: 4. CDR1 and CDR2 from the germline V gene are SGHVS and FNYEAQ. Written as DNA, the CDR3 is TGTGCCAGCAGCTTCCGGACAGGTCCTAACTATGGCTACACCTTC. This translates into CASSFRTGPNYGYTF.

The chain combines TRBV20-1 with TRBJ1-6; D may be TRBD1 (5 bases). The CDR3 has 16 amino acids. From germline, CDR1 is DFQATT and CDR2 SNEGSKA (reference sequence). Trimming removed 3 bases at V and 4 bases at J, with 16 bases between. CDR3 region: CSASSSGRVYNSPLHF. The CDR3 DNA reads TGCAGTGCTAGTAGCTCGGGACGGGTGTATAATTCACCCCTCCACTTT.

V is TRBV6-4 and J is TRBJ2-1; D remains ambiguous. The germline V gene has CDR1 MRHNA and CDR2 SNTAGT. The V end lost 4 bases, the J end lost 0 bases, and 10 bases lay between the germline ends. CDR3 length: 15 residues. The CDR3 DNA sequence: TGTGCCAGCAGTGCAAACCCGAGCTCCTACAATGAGCAGTTCTTC. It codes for CASSANPSSYNEQFF.

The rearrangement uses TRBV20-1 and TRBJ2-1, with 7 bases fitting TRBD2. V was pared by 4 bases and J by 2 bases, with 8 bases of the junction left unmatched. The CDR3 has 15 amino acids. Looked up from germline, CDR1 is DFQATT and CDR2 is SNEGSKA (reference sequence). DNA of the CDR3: TGCAGTGCTAACCACCGGGACTACCCCTACAATGAGCAGTTCTTC. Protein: CSANHRDYPYNEQFF.

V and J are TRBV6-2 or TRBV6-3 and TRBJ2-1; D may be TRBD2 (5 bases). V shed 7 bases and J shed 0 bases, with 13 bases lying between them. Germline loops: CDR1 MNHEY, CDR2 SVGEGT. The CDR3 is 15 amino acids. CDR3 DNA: TGTGCCAGCACCGACGGGATAAGCTCCTACAATGAGCAGTTCTTC. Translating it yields CASTDGISSYNEQFF.

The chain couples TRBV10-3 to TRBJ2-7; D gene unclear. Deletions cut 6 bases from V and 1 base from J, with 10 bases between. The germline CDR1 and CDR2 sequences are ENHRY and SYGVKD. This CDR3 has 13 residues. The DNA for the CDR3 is TGTGCCATCAGGAGCCCCCTATCCTACGAGCAGTACTTC. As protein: CAIRSPLSYEQYF.

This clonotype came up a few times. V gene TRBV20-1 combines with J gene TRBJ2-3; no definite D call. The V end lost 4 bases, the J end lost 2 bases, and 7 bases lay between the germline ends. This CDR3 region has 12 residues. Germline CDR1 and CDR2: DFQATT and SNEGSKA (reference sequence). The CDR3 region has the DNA TGCAGTGCTACAGAGGCCACAGATACGCAGTATTTT. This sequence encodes CSATEATDTQYF.

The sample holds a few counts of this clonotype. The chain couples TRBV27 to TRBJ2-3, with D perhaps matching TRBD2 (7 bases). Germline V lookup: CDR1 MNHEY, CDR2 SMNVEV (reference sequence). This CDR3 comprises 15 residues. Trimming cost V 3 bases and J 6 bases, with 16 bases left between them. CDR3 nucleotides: TGTGCCAGCAGTTTTAGGGGGGGCGTTACGGATACGCAGTATTTT. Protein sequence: CASSFRGGVTDTQYF.

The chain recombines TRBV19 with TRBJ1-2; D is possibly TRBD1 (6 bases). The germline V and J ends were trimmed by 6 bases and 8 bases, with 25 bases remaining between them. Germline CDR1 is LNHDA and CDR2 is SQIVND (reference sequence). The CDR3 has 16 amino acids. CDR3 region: CASSPNVGGRATGYTF. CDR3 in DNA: TGTGCCAGTAGCCCTAACGTCGGGGGGCGGGCCACCGGCTACACCTTC.

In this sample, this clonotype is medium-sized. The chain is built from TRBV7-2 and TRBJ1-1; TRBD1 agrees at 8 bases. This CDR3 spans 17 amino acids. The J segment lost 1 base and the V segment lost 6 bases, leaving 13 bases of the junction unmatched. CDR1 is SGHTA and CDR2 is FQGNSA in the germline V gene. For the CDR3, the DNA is TGTGCCAGCAGACTCGACCGGGACAGGATTACGAACACTGAAGCTTTCTTT. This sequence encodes CASRLDRDRITNTEAFF.

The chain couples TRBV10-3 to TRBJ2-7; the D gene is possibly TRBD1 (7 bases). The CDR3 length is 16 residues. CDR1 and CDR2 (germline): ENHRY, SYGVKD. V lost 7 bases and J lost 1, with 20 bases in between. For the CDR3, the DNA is TGTGCCATCAAACCAGGGGGAGCGGGCGATTCCTACGAGCAGTACTTC. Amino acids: CAIKPGGAGDSYEQYF.

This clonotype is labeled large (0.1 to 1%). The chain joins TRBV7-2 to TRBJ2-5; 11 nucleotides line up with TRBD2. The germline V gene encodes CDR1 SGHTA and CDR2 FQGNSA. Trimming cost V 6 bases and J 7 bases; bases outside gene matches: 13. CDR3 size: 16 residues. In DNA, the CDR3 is TGTGCCAGCAGTACCTCTAGCGGGGGGTTAAAAAGGACCCAGTACTTC. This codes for CASSTSSGGLKRTQYF.

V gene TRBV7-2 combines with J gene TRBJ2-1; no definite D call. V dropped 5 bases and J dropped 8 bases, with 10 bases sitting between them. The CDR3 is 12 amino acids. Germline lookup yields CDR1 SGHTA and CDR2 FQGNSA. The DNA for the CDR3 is TGTGCCAGCAGCCCTAGTGGCGATGAGCAGTTCTTC. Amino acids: CASSPSGDEQFF. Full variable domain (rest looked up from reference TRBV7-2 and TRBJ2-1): GAGVSQSPSNKVTEKGKDVELRCDPISGHTALYWYRQSLGQGLEFLIYFQGNSAPDKSGLPSDRFSAERTGGSVSTLTIQRTQQEDSAVYLCASSPSGDEQFFGPGTRLTVL.

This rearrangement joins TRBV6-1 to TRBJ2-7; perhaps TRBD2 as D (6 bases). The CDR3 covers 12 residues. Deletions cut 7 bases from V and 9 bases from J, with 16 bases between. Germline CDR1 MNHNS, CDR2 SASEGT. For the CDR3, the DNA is TGTGCCAGCAACCCGGCGGGGAGAGGGCAGTACTTC. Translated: CASNPAGRGQYF.

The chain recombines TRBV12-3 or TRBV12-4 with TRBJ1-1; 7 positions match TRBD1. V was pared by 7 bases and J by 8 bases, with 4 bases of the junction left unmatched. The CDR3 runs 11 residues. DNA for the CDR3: TGTGCCAGCAACAACAGGGGAGAAGCTTTCTTT. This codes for CASNNRGEAFF.

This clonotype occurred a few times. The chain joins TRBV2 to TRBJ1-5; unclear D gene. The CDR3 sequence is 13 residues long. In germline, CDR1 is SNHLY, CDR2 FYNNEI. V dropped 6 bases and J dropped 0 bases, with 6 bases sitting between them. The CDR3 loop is CASRQVSNQPQHF. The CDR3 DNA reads TGTGCCAGCAGGCAGGTTAGCAATCAGCCCCAGCATTTT.

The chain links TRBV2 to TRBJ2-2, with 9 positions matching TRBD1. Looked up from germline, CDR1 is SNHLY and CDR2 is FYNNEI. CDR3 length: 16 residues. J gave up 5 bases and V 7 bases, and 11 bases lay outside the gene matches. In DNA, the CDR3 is TGTGCCAGCAACGCCAACAGGGGGCCGGGGACCGGGGAGCTGTTTTTT. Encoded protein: CASNANRGPGTGELFF.

CDR3 residues: CASSLVSSNQPQHF. The CDR3 coding sequence is TGTGCCAGCAGTTTAGTCAGTAGCAATCAGCCCCAGCATTTT. The chain is built from TRBV12-3 or TRBV12-4 and TRBJ1-5, with unresolved D. The CDR3 length is 14 residues. V lost 1 base and J lost 0, with 4 bases in between.

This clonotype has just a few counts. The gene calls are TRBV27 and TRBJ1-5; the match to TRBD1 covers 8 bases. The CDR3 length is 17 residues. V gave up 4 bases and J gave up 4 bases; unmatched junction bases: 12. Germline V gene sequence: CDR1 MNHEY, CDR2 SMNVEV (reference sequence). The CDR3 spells CASSSTWTGRGNQPQHF. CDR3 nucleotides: TGTGCCAGCAGTTCTACCTGGACAGGGCGGGGTAATCAGCCCCAGCATTTT.

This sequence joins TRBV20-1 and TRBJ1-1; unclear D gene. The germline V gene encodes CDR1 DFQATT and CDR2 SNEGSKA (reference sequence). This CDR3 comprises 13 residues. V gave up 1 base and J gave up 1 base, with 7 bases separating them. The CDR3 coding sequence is TGCAGTGCTAGAGGAGCCTGGAACACTGAAGCTTTCTTT. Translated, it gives CSARGAWNTEAFF.